This is a list of T cell receptor beta chains from one sample in a study of identical twins. TCRdb re-called the 5' RACE reads with MiXCR, one entry per CDR3 protein. The profile shows 1.5 million to 2 million distinct CDR3 sequences, 32% of them singletons. Material for sequencing was cord blood. The receptors were gathered from a newborn girl in good health. The CDR3 runs from the conserved cysteine through the conserved F or W. D genes are given only for firm matches. Clone size is not always given. Where it is, it says once, few, many or a class for expanded clones.

clone size	V gene	J gene	D gene	CDR3 protein	CDR3 DNA
few	TRBV11-2	TRBJ2-4	TRBD2	CASSSILFLAGGPFFQAKNIQYF	TGTGCCAGCAGCTCCATACTTTTTCTAGCGGGGGGGCCCTTTTTTCAAGCCAAAAACATTCAGTACTTC
.	TRBV6-1	TRBJ1-2	TRBD1	CASRGDTGGTNYGYTF	TGTGCCTCACGAGGGGACACAGGGGGGACGAACTATGGCTACACCTTC
few	TRBV20-1	TRBJ2-3	.	CSASAVVRAYDTQYF	TGCAGTGCTAGTGCGGTAGTTCGAGCATATGATACGCAGTATTTT
few	TRBV6-1	TRBJ1-2	.	CASSEAVHSYGYTF	TGTGCCAGCAGTGAAGCGGTTCACTCCTATGGCTACACCTTC
few	TRBV3-1	TRBJ1-2	TRBD1	CASSQGTRGGYGYTF	TGTGCCAGCAGCCAAGGTACCAGGGGGGGCTATGGCTACACCTTC
few	TRBV2	TRBJ2-1	TRBD2	CASSERLASNEQFF	TGTGCCAGCAGTGAGAGACTAGCGAGTAATGAGCAGTTCTTC
many	TRBV12-3/TRBV12-4	TRBJ2-3	.	CASSWGSPRPDTQYF	TGTGCCAGCAGTTGGGGCTCCCCCCGACCAGATACGCAGTATTTT
.	TRBV20-1	TRBJ2-1	.	CSARDLGYRSAYNEQFF	TGCAGTGCTAGAGATCTGGGTTACAGGTCAGCCTACAATGAGCAGTTCTTC
.	TRBV3-1	TRBJ2-7	.	CASKASGAHEQYF	TGTGCCAGCAAAGCGTCGGGGGCCCACGAGCAGTACTTC
.	TRBV3-1	TRBJ2-2	.	CASSPRVASGELFF	TGTGCCAGCAGCCCAAGGGTAGCCTCCGGGGAGCTGTTTTTT
.	TRBV12-3/TRBV12-4	TRBJ2-4	TRBD2	CASSLLPQRGGVNIQDF	TGTGCCAGCAGCCTCCTACCCCAGCGGGGGGGCGTAAACATTCAGGACTTC
few	TRBV20-1	TRBJ2-3	.	CSARKGGATDTQYF	TGCAGTGCGCGCAAGGGGGGGGCGACAGATACGCAGTATTTT
.	TRBV6-2/TRBV6-3	TRBJ2-4	.	CASSYVQLAKNIQYF	TGTGCCAGCAGTTACGTACAGCTAGCCAAAAACATTCAGTACTTC
.	TRBV7-9	TRBJ1-5	.	CASPRPQHF	TGTGCCAGCCCTAGGCCCCAGCATTTT
many	TRBV14	TRBJ2-3	.	CASSRYRVGTDTQYF	TGTGCCAGCAGCCGCTACAGGGTTGGCACAGATACGCAGTATTTT
.	TRBV29-1	TRBJ1-4	.	CSIGEGPNEKLFF	TGCAGCATTGGAGAGGGGCCTAATGAAAAACTGTTTTTT
.	TRBV15	TRBJ2-1	TRBD2	CATSMGVLRTSGNGEQFF	TGTGCCACCAGCATGGGGGTCCTGCGGACTAGCGGGAACGGTGAGCAGTTCTTC
.	TRBV28	TRBJ1-1	TRBD1	CASSHYRTGGRTEAFF	TGTGCCAGCAGTCACTATAGGACAGGGGGCCGTACTGAAGCTTTCTTT
.	TRBV12-5	TRBJ1-1	.	CASGPDRNTEAFF	TGTGCTAGTGGTCCCGACAGGAACACTGAAGCTTTCTTT
few	TRBV20-1	TRBJ1-1	.	CSAMSPGRGDTEAFF	TGCAGTGCTATGTCCCCGGGGCGGGGGGACACTGAAGCTTTCTTT
once	TRBV28	TRBJ2-5	TRBD2	CASSSPPGLADQETQYF	TGTGCCAGCAGTTCGCCTCCGGGACTAGCGGACCAAGAGACCCAGTACTTC
.	TRBV24-1	TRBJ2-3	.	CATSDPPLDTQYF	TGTGCCACCAGTGATCCCCCCCTAGATACGCAGTATTTT
.	TRBV5-1	TRBJ2-1	.	CASSVQLDDNEQFF	TGCGCCAGCAGCGTCCAACTTGATGACAATGAGCAGTTCTTC
.	TRBV5-1	TRBJ1-4	.	CASGLGGARNEKLFF	TGCGCCAGCGGCTTGGGCGGAGCTCGGAATGAAAAACTGTTTTTT
.	TRBV18	TRBJ2-1	.	CASSPTRQATYNEQFF	TGTGCCAGCTCACCAACCAGACAGGCCACCTACAATGAGCAGTTCTTC
.	TRBV5-1	TRBJ2-5	.	CASSFNMETQYF	TGCGCCAGCAGCTTTAATATGGAGACCCAGTACTTC
.	TRBV3-1	TRBJ1-1	.	CASTMQGRNTEAFF	TGTGCCAGCACCATGCAGGGGAGGAACACTGAAGCTTTCTTT
few	TRBV27	TRBJ2-1	.	CASSLHPRSSYNEQFF	TGTGCCAGCAGTTTACACCCCCGAAGCTCCTACAATGAGCAGTTCTTC
.	TRBV7-2	TRBJ2-3	.	CASNQAGTHVTDTQYF	TGTGCCAGCAACCAGGCCGGGACGCATGTCACAGATACGCAGTATTTT
many	TRBV5-1	TRBJ2-3	.	CASREGATDTQYF	TGCGCCAGCAGGGAGGGAGCCACAGATACGCAGTATTTT
.	TRBV15	TRBJ2-7	TRBD1	CATSRVLPVWTGLYYEQYF	TGTGCCACCAGCAGAGTACTGCCAGTGTGGACAGGGCTTTATTACGAGCAGTACTTC
.	TRBV2	TRBJ1-1	.	CASSSQGRTEAFF	TGTGCCAGCAGTTCACAGGGCAGGACTGAAGCTTTCTTT
.	TRBV15	TRBJ1-4	.	CATLLGEKLFF	TGTGCCACCCTACTCGGGGAAAAACTGTTTTTT
.	TRBV4-2	TRBJ1-2	TRBD1	CASSQCGWYRGWLFGYTF	TGTGCCAGCAGCCAATGTGGGTGGTACAGGGGGTGGCTATTCGGCTACACCTTC
.	TRBV20-1	TRBJ1-6	.	CSATSRERLLNSPLHF	TGCAGTGCTACGTCCCGAGAGAGACTCCTAAATTCACCCCTCCACTTT
.	TRBV20-1	TRBJ2-3	TRBD2	CSARTSGRILTDTQYF	TGCAGTGCTAGGACTAGCGGGAGGATTCTCACAGATACGCAGTATTTT
.	TRBV20-1	TRBJ1-2	TRBD1	CSARMGQGGYTF	TGCAGTGCTAGAATGGGACAGGGGGGCTACACCTTC
few	TRBV10-3	TRBJ2-1	TRBD2	CAISESSSGRGDYNEQFF	TGTGCCATCAGTGAGTCGTCTAGCGGGAGGGGGGATTACAATGAGCAGTTCTTC
.	TRBV20-1	TRBJ2-3	TRBD2	CSAPRLADSTDTQYF	TGCAGTGCTCCTCGACTAGCGGACAGCACAGATACGCAGTATTTT
few	TRBV3-1	TRBJ2-7	.	CASSQDPGGAYEQYF	TGTGCCAGCAGCCAAGATCCCGGGGGCGCCTACGAGCAGTACTTC
.	TRBV11-2	TRBJ2-5	.	CASSLVGRSGQETQYF	TGTGCCAGCAGCTTAGTCGGGAGATCGGGGCAAGAGACCCAGTACTTC
.	TRBV6-5	TRBJ2-5	.	CASTTTPGRETQYF	TGTGCCAGCACCACTACCCCGGGACGAGAGACCCAGTACTTC
few	TRBV2	TRBJ2-7	.	CASNQGRYNEQYF	TGTGCCAGCAATCAGGGGCGGTACAATGAGCAGTACTTC
.	TRBV28	TRBJ2-1	.	CASAPQRPYYNEQFF	TGTGCCAGCGCTCCCCAGCGGCCTTACTACAATGAGCAGTTCTTC